This T cell receptor (beta chain) was observed in a study of blood T cell repertoires in COVID-19. Study-wide context: COVID-19 samples collected from the United States, Italy and Spain covered acute and convalescent phases.

Germline CDR1 is SGHAT and CDR2 is FQNNGV. The V end was cut by 0 bases, the J end by 3 bases, with 12 bases between. This CDR3 is 15 amino acids long. Using immunoSEQ multiplex PCR, the repertoire was profiled, and TCRdb retains in-frame clones only, with some absent. The sample holds 110,000 or so clones, over 80% seen once. This clonotype was sampled from a woman between 65 and 79 years old with acute or convalescent COVID-19. What was sequenced was peripheral blood. The J gene is TRBJ2-7, the V gene TRBV11-2; tentative D call: TRBD1 (5 bases). This chain's CDR3 is CASSLDLRGHYEQYV. The CDR3 DNA reads as TGTGCCAGCAGCTTAGATCTGAGAGGACACTACGAGCAGTACGTC.